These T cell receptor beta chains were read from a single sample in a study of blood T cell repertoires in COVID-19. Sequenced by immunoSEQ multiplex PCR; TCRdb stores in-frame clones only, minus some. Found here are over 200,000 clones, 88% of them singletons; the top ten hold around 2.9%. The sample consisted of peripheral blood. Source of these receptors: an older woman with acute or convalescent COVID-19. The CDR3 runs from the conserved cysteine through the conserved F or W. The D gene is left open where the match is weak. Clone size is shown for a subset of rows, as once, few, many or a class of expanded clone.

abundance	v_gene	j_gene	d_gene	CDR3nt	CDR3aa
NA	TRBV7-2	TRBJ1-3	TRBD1	TGTGCCAGCAGCCTTAGGACAGGCCTCTCTGGAAACACCATATATTTT	CASSLRTGLSGNTIYF
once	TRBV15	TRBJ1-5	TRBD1	TGTGCCACCAGCAGAGGTTCACAGGGGGCGAGGCAGCCCCAGCATTTT	CATSRGSQGARQPQHF
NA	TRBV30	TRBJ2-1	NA	TGTGCCTGGAGGGACTGGGGTGAGCAGTTCTTC	CAWRDWGEQFF
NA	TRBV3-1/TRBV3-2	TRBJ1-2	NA	TGTGCCAGCAGCCAAGACTTTAACTATGGCTACACCTTC	CASSQDFNYGYTF
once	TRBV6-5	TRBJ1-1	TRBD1	TGTGCCAGCAGTTATGGAACAGGGGGCTCGAGCACTGAAGCTTTCTTT	CASSYGTGGSSTEAFF
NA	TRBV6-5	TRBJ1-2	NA	TGTGCCAGCTACACGGGCACAGGGTTCAGCTACACCTTC	CASYTGTGFSYTF
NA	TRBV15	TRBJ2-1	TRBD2	TGTGCCACCAGCAGAGATCTACCAGCGGGAGTGTACAATGAGCAGTTCTTC	CATSRDLPAGVYNEQFF
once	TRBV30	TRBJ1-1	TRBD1	TGTGCCTCCACAGGGACAGGGCCTTGGACTGAAGCTTTCTTT	CASTGTGPWTEAFF
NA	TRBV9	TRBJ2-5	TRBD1	TGTGCCAGCAGCCCGACTAGGACAGGGATTTGGGGACAAGAGACCCAGTACTTC	CASSPTRTGIWGQETQYF
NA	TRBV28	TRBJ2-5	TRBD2	TGTGCCAGCAGTTCCGCCGGACTAGCGGCAAAAGAGACCCAGTACTTC	CASSSAGLAAKETQYF
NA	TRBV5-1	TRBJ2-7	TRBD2	TGCGCCAGCAGCACTTCAGCGGGGATAAGCTCCTACGAGCAGTACTTC	CASSTSAGISSYEQYF
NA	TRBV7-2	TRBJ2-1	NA	TGTGCCAGCAGCTCACTAGGGTACAATGAGCAGTTCTTC	CASSSLGYNEQFF
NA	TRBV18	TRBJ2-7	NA	TGTGCCAGCTCACCCGACAGTTACGAGCAGTACTTC	CASSPDSYEQYF
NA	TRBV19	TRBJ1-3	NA	TGTGCCAGTAGTATCAGTGGAAACACCATATATTTT	CASSISGNTIYF
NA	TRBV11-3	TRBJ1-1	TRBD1	TGTGCCAGCAGCTTCACAGGGGCGACTGAAGCTTTCTTT	CASSFTGATEAFF
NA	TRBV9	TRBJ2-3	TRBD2	TGTGCCAGCAGCGTAGAGGGTAGCGGGAGTCTTAGGAATACGCAGTATTTT	CASSVEGSGSLRNTQYF
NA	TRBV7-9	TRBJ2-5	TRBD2	TGTGCCAGCAGCTCACTAGCGGGGACTACAAAGTACCAAGAGACCCAGTACTTC	CASSSLAGTTKYQETQYF
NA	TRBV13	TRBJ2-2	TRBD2	TGTGCCAGCAGGTCTAGGAGGCTAGCGGGGAACACCGGGGAGCTGTTTTTT	CASRSRRLAGNTGELFF
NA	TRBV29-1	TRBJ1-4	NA	TGCAGCGTTGCAATGCACAGGTCCAATGAAAAACTGTTTTTT	CSVAMHRSNEKLFF
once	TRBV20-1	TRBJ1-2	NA	TGCAGTGCTAGTTTGTATAACTATGGCTACACCTTC	CSASLYNYGYTF
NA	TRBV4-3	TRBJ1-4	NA	TGCGCCAGCAGCCAGTTATCAGGGTACCCTAATGAAAAACTGTTTTTT	CASSQLSGYPNEKLFF
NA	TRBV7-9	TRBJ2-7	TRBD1	TGTGCCAGCAGCCCCCAGGGGACAGGGACCTACGAGCAGTACTTC	CASSPQGTGTYEQYF
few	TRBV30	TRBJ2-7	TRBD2	TGTGCCTGGAGCCGATCACTAGCGGGAGCGACCTACGAGCAGTACTTC	CAWSRSLAGATYEQYF
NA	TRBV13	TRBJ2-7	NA	TGTGCCAGCAGCTCTCCACCGCGGGGCTACGAGCAGTACTTC	CASSSPPRGYEQYF
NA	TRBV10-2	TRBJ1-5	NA	TGCGCCAGCAGTGACGGGAGCAATCAGCCCCAGCATTTT	CASSDGSNQPQHF
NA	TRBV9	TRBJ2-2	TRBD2	TGTGCCAGCAGCGCCTTGGCGGGGGCCGGGGAGCTGTTTTTT	CASSALAGAGELFF
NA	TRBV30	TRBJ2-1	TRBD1	TGTGCCTGGAGTGTAACAGGGGGCAATGAGCAGTTCTTC	CAWSVTGGNEQFF
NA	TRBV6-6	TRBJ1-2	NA	TGTGCCAGCAGTTACTCGGGGGGGGGAGGTAGCTATGGCTACACCTTC	CASSYSGGGGSYGYTF
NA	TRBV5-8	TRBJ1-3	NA	TGTGCCAGCAGCTTTATGTCTGGAAACACCATATATTTT	CASSFMSGNTIYF
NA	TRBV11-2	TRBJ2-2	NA	TGTGCCAGCAGCTTATCCTATAGCGGAGGCTCAGGCAAAGGGGAGCTGTTTTTT	CASSLSYSGGSGKGELFF
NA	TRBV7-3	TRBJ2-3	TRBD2	TGTGCCAGCAGCCAGGGGCTAGCGGGGGGCACAGATACGCAGTATTTT	CASSQGLAGGTDTQYF
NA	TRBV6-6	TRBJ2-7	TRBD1	TGTGCCAGCACTCGAGGGACAGGCCCCTACGAGCAGTACTTC	CASTRGTGPYEQYF
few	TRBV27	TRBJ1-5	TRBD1	TGTGCCAGCACCCTGGACAGGTTGAGCAATCAGCCCCAGCATTTT	CASTLDRLSNQPQHF
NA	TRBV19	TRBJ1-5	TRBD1	TGTGCCAGCACCGGGACAGGGTGGGGTCAGCCCCAGCATTTT	CASTGTGWGQPQHF
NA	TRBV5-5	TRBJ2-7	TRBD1	TGTGCCAGCAGCTCGCCCAGGACAGGCTACGAGCAGTACTTC	CASSSPRTGYEQYF
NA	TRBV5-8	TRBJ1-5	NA	TGTGCCAGCAGCTTGGCATGGGTTAGTAGCTTTTCCAATCAGCCCCAGCATTTT	CASSLAWVSSFSNQPQHF
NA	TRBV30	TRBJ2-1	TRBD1	TGTGCCTGGAGTACAGGGGCAGGTGAGCAGTTCTTC	CAWSTGAGEQFF
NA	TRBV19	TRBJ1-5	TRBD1	TGTGCCAGTAGTACCCGGGACAGGGGAAGAAATCAGCCCCAGCATTTT	CASSTRDRGRNQPQHF
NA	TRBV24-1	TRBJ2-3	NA	TGTGCCACCAGTGCGAGCTTTGGGCCCGGAAGAGATACGCAGTATTTT	CATSASFGPGRDTQYF
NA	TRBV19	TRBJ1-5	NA	TGTGCCAGTAGTATAGATGTACAGCCCCAGCATTTT	CASSIDVQPQHF
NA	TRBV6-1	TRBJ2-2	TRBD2	TGTGCCAGCAGTGAAGTAGCTAGCGGGGTCGGCGGGGAGCTGTTTTTT	CASSEVASGVGGELFF